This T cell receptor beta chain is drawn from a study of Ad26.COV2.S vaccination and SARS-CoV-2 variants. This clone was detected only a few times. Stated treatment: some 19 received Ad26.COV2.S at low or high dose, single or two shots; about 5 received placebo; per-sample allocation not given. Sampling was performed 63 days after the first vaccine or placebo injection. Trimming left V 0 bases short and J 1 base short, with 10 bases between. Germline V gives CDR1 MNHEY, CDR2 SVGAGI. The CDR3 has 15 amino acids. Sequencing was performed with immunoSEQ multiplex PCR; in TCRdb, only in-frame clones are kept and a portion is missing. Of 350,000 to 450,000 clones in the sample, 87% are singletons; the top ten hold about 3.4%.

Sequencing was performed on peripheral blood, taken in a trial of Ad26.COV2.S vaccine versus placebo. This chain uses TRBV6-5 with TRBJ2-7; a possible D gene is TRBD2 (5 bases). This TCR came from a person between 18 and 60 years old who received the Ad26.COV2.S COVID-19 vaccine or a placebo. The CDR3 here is CASSYSREGSYEQYF. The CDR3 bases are TGTGCCAGCAGTTACTCGAGGGAAGGATCCTACGAGCAGTACTTC.